Presented here are 32 T cell receptor beta chains from one specimen sequenced in a study of cytomegalovirus exposure and HLA in healthy donors. PCR was performed using 60 Vbeta and 13 Jbeta primers. Clones were sequenced by immunoSEQ multiplex PCR, and TCRdb holds only the in-frame ones, with some missing. The sample yields 150,000 to 200,000 clones, roughly 85% seen once. Source material: PBMCs. The receptor source for this set is a woman between 50 and 59 years old in good health and CMV-seronegative.

The rearrangement links TRBV28 to TRBJ1-1; 8 bases line up with TRBD1. The CDR3 is made up of 18 amino acids. After removal of 4 bases from V and 0 bases from J, the junction contained 13 bases not matched to a gene. Germline V gene sequence: CDR1 MDHEN, CDR2 SYDVKM. The CDR3 nucleotides read TGTGCCAGCAGTTCGCCTGCCGTCAGGGGGCGAATGAACACTGAAGCTTTCTTT. Protein sequence: CASSSPAVRGRMNTEAFF. Together with reference TRBV28 and TRBJ1-1, the CDR3 gives the full variable domain: DVKVTQSSRYLVKRTGEKVFLECVQDMDHENMFWYRQDPGLGLRLIYFSYDVKMKEKGDIPEGYSVSREKKERFSLILESASTNQTSMYLCASSSPAVRGRMNTEAFFGQGTRLTVV.

This clone turned up a few times. The identical CDR3 is also encoded by other nucleotide sequences in the sample. V usage is TRBV6-5 and J usage is TRBJ1-5; TRBD1 aligns across 7 bases. The CDR3 totals 12 residues. Germline loops: CDR1 MNHEY, CDR2 SVGAGI. The V and J ends lost 6 bases and 4 bases, in that order; junction bases with no gene match: 0. The DNA of the CDR3 is TGTGCCAGCAGACAGGGGAATCAGCCCCAGCATTTT. It codes for CASRQGNQPQHF.

This clone was observed a handful of times. This chain links TRBV7-2 with TRBJ2-1; 7 nucleotides align to TRBD1. The V gene's germline CDR1 is SGHTA and CDR2 FQGNSA. The ends lost 1 base at V and 5 bases at J; junction bases unmatched: 8. The CDR3 is made up of 16 amino acids. CDR3 sequence reads: CASSLVSRQGDNEQFF. CDR3 coding DNA: TGTGCCAGCAGCTTAGTCAGTCGGCAGGGGGACAATGAGCAGTTCTTC.

V is TRBV14 and J is TRBJ1-1; D is undetermined. Germline V gene lookup returns CDR1 SGHDN and CDR2 FVKESK. V was shortened by 1 base and J by 4 bases, with 10 bases between the two germline ends. This CDR3 comprises 14 residues. The CDR3, as DNA: TGTGCCAGCAGCCAAGGGGCTCTCGCCACTGAAGCTTTCTTT. Its protein product is CASSQGALATEAFF.

This rearrangement joins TRBV4-3 to TRBJ2-5; possible D gene TRBD2, 6 bases. This CDR3 region has 14 residues. Germline V gives CDR1 LGHNA, CDR2 YSLEER. Here the CDR3 reads CATCRWGEQETQYF. DNA for the CDR3: TGCGCTACCTGTCGTTGGGGGGAACAAGAGACCCAGTACTTC.

The J gene is TRBJ1-2, the V gene TRBV7-2, with D uncertain. V was cut by 1 base and J by 5 bases, with 14 bases left in between. The CDR3 totals 15 residues. Germline lookup yields CDR1 SGHTA and CDR2 FQGNSA. CDR3 sequence reads: CASSLEGPGYYGYTF. The CDR3 nucleotides are TGTGCCAGCAGCTTAGAAGGGCCGGGATATTATGGCTACACCTTC.

The V gene is TRBV4-2, the J gene TRBJ2-2; 7 nucleotides line up with TRBD1. The CDR3 runs to 18 residues. Germline CDR1 LGHNA, CDR2 YNFKEQ. Trimming at V came to 0 bases and at J to 1 base, leaving 8 bases not matched to a gene. CDR3 amino acids: CASSQDRRQGVNTGELFF. The CDR3 DNA reads TGTGCCAGCAGCCAAGATAGACGACAGGGCGTGAACACCGGGGAGCTGTTTTTT.

The rearrangement links TRBV11-2 to TRBJ1-1, with D maybe TRBD1 (6 bases). CDR1 is SGHAT, CDR2 FQNNGV, per germline. Trimming took 5 bases from V and 11 from J, leaving 15 bases between them. This CDR3 is 12 amino acids long. CDR3 sequence (DNA): TGTGCCAGCAGCCCGGGGACATTTGACGCTTTCTTT. Protein product: CASSPGTFDAFF.

CDR3 residues: CASRAAGVRRGGPQNIQYF. The CDR3 coding sequence is TGTGCCAGCAGGGCAGCGGGGGTACGGCGGGGGGGCCCCCAAAACATTCAGTACTTC. The chain links TRBV21-1 to TRBJ2-4; the D segment call TRBD2 is taken from the table without a DNA check. TRBV21-1 is classified as a pseudogene. This CDR3 is 19 amino acids long.

The chain recombines TRBV6-6 with TRBJ1-5, with TRBD1 identical over 8 bases. Per the germline V gene, CDR1 is MNHNY and CDR2 is SVGAGI (reference sequence). This CDR3 has 16 amino acids. With 5 bases clipped from V and 1 base from J, the junction kept 7 bases outside the gene matches. CDR3 loop: CASSPTGQGSNQPQHF. CDR3 sequence (DNA): TGTGCCAGCAGTCCGACCGGACAGGGCAGCAATCAGCCCCAGCATTTT.

This rearrangement joins TRBV6-5 to TRBJ1-2; the D is unclear. Trimming stripped 7 bases from V and 8 bases from J, with 14 bases between. Looked up from germline, CDR1 is MNHEY and CDR2 is SVGAGI. The CDR3 consists of 12 residues. CDR3 region: CASTTPGRGYTF. For the CDR3, the DNA is TGTGCCAGCACCACACCGGGGAGAGGCTACACCTTC.

This chain links TRBV7-2 with TRBJ2-3, with no clear D. The V gene lost 2 bases and the J gene lost 2 bases, with 5 bases spanning the gap. Germline lookup yields CDR1 SGHTA and CDR2 FQGNSA. CDR3 length equals 13 residues. CDR3 in DNA: TGTGCCAGCAGCTTATTCAACACAGATACGCAGTATTTT. This gives the protein CASSLFNTDTQYF.

The chain combines TRBV9 with TRBJ2-1, with 16 bases identical to TRBD2. CDR1 is SGDLS and CDR2 is YYNGEE in the germline V gene. The V gene end was trimmed by 3 bases and the J gene end by 2 bases; junction bases not matched to a gene: 11. The CDR3 is 20 amino acids. CDR3 residues: CASSANPGLAGGLTYNEQFF. The CDR3 DNA is TGTGCCAGCAGCGCAAACCCGGGACTAGCGGGAGGGTTGACCTACAATGAGCAGTTCTTC.

The chain recombines TRBV7-2 with TRBJ1-2; TRBD1 might be the D (6 bases). Germline loops: CDR1 SGHTA, CDR2 FQGNSA. Between the trimmed V and J ends, which lost 1 base and 1 base, there was a span of 10 bases. The CDR3 contains 15 residues. CDR3 loop: CASSLVRTVNYGYTF. CDR3 coding DNA: TGTGCCAGCAGCTTAGTTAGGACAGTTAACTATGGCTACACCTTC.

The chain has TRBV28 and TRBJ2-1; D perhaps matches TRBD1 (6 bases). V was cut by 2 bases and J by 2 bases, with 10 bases left in between. CDR1 and CDR2 from the germline V gene are MDHEN and SYDVKM. This CDR3 is 15 amino acids long. CDR3 bases: TGTGCCAGCAGTTTAGGGGCAGGGGCCTACAATGAGCAGTTCTTC. It encodes CASSLGAGAYNEQFF.

About this clone itself: At one boundary the junction diverges from the germline segment, which might be a read error. The rearrangement links TRBV2 to TRBJ2-7; 13 bases agree with TRBD2. The germline CDR1 and CDR2 sequences are SNHLY and FYNNEI. This CDR3 comprises 16 residues. The CDR3 loop is CASSPFSGTSGTMQDF. The CDR3 DNA follows: TGTGCCAGCAGTCCTTTTTCGGGGACTAGCGGGACCATGCAGGACTTC.

The J gene is TRBJ2-7, the V gene TRBV7-9; maybe TRBD1 (5 bases). Germline CDR1 reads SEHNR; CDR2 reads FQNEAQ (reference sequence). The CDR3 length is 11 residues. The V and J ends lost 2 bases and 6 bases respectively, with 5 bases between them. Here the CDR3 DNA reads TGTGCCAGCAGCTTAAGGGGCGAGCAGTACTTC. Translated, it gives CASSLRGEQYF.

The rearrangement links TRBV29-1 to TRBJ2-7; TRBD1 matches at 11 bases. V shed 1 base, J shed 4 bases, and the junction held 12 bases outside the gene matches. Germline lookup yields CDR1 SQVTM and CDR2 ANQGSEA. This CDR3 has 17 amino acids. The CDR3 reads CSVEGAGTGGRGYEQYF. In DNA, the CDR3 is TGCAGCGTTGAAGGTGCTGGGACAGGGGGAAGGGGATACGAGCAGTACTTC.

Regarding this clone: At one of its ends the junction is not consistent with the germline gene, which may arise from a read error. The chain recombines TRBV10-3 with TRBJ2-6; perhaps TRBD1 as D (6 bases). Germline CDR1 and CDR2: ENHRY and SYGVKD. The CDR3 is made up of 16 amino acids. The CDR3 sequence: CAITEDSDSGANVLTF. CDR3 sequence (DNA): TGTGCCATCACTGAGGACAGCGACTCTGGGGCCAACGTCCTGACTTTC.

This clone was counted a few times. This rearrangement joins TRBV5-6 to TRBJ2-1; TRBD2 matches 12 bases. V was clipped by 4 bases and J by 8 bases; unmatched bases: 7. The CDR3 sequence is 15 residues long. Germline CDR1 and CDR2: SGHDT and YYEEEE. For the CDR3, the DNA is TGTGCCAGCAGCCCCACTAGCGGGAGGACGGATGAGCAGTTCTTC. Translated: CASSPTSGRTDEQFF.

The chain couples TRBV10-3 to TRBJ1-4, with TRBD1 matching over 7 bases. The ends lost 0 bases at V and 8 bases at J; junction bases unmatched: 9. The CDR3 spans 16 residues. Looked up from germline, CDR1 is ENHRY and CDR2 is SYGVKD. The CDR3 loop reads CAISESSGQGGEKLFF. CDR3 DNA: TGTGCCATCAGTGAGTCGAGTGGGCAGGGGGGCGAAAAACTGTTTTTT.

The rearrangement links TRBV19 to TRBJ1-6, with 7 nucleotides matching TRBD1. V shed 9 bases, J shed 13 bases, and the junction held 6 bases outside the gene matches. Germline CDR1 is LNHDA and CDR2 is SQIVND (reference sequence). This CDR3 has 11 amino acids. CDR3 nucleotide sequence: TGTGCCAGCCGAGGGGACAGTCCCCTCCACTTT. This sequence encodes CASRGDSPLHF.

The chain uses TRBV27 and TRBJ2-2; no clear D. The germline V and J ends were trimmed by 3 bases and 4 bases, with 6 bases remaining between them. CDR3 length: 13 amino acids. CDR1 and CDR2 from the germline V gene are MNHEY and SMNVEV (reference sequence). The CDR3 DNA sequence: TGTGCCAGCAGTTTCGCAGGCACCGGGGAGCTGTTTTTT. It is translated as CASSFAGTGELFF.

The chain uses TRBV7-9 and TRBJ2-3; 8 bases map to TRBD2. CDR1 is SEHNR and CDR2 is FQNEAQ in the germline V gene (reference sequence). The V segment lost 1 base and the J segment 3 bases; nucleotides outside the gene matches: 6. The CDR3 contains 16 residues. The CDR3 spells CASSLGSAGVTDTQYF. As DNA, the CDR3 is TGTGCCAGCAGCTTAGGTTCAGCGGGAGTTACAGATACGCAGTATTTT.

The CDR3 DNA sequence: TGTGCCAGCAGCTTGGCGGGGGGCGCGGGCACTGAAGCTTTCTTT. The encoded protein is CASSLAGGAGTEAFF. The chain recombines TRBV5-4 with TRBJ1-1, with D perhaps TRBD1 (6 bases). Trimming pared 0 bases from V and 4 bases from J, leaving 13 bases between. The V gene's germline CDR1 is SGHNT and CDR2 YYREEE (reference sequence). The length of the CDR3 is 15 residues.

As concerns this clone: A junction end diverges from the germline sequence, so it may reflect a read error. J is TRBJ1-5 and V is TRBV27; TRBD1 aligns across 9 bases. Germline V lookup: CDR1 MNHEY, CDR2 SMNVEV (reference sequence). The CDR3 covers 19 residues. The CDR3 DNA reads TGTGCCAGCAGTTTGAGCTACAGGGGGCGCAGCTATAGCAATCAGCCCCGGCATTTT. This encodes CASSLSYRGRSYSNQPRHF.

The chain is built from TRBV9 and TRBJ2-7; 12 bases align to TRBD2. Per the germline V gene, CDR1 is SGDLS and CDR2 is YYNGEE. The CDR3 sequence is 15 residues long. The ends lost 7 bases at V and 5 bases at J; junction bases unmatched: 10. CDR3 in DNA: TGTGCCAGCGGCTGGGGGAGACTAGCGGGAGACGAGCAGTACTTC. It is translated as CASGWGRLAGDEQYF.

The V call is TRBV11-2, the J call TRBJ2-1, with TRBD1 identical over 9 bases. Germline V gene sequence: CDR1 SGHAT, CDR2 FQNNGV. V shed 1 base and J 9 bases; nucleotides not matched to a gene: 10. This CDR3 has 16 amino acids. The CDR3 loop is CASSLGAGTGTGEQFF. The CDR3, as DNA: TGTGCCAGCAGCTTAGGGGCGGGGACAGGGACAGGTGAGCAGTTCTTC.

This rearrangement joins TRBV19 to TRBJ2-2; perhaps TRBD2 as D (5 bases). V was cut by 7 bases and J by 7 bases, with 10 bases left in between. The CDR3 loop spans 12 amino acids. Germline CDR1 reads LNHDA; CDR2 reads SQIVND (reference sequence). In DNA, the CDR3 is TGTGCCAGTACCGGGGTGGTCGGGGAGCTGTTTTTT. Protein: CASTGVVGELFF.

The CDR3 here is CASSVTGGSGNTIYF. As DNA, the CDR3 is TGTGCCAGCAGTGTTACAGGGGGCTCTGGAAACACCATATATTTT. The chain is built from TRBV27 and TRBJ1-3, with 8 bases aligning to TRBD1. The CDR3 sequence is 15 residues long. Trimming removed 5 bases from V and 0 bases from J; junction bases left unmatched: 3. Looked up from germline, CDR1 is MNHEY and CDR2 is SMNVEV (reference sequence).

The chain employs TRBV7-9 and TRBJ1-1; TRBD1 aligns across 9 bases. CDR3 length equals 17 residues. The germline V gene has CDR1 SEHNR and CDR2 FQNEAQ (reference sequence). Losses at the gene ends were 4 bases for V and 5 bases for J; bases not matched to a gene: 14. The CDR3 loop is CASSSPRPGQGWTEAFF. The CDR3 DNA is TGTGCCAGCAGCTCCCCCCGACCCGGACAGGGGTGGACTGAAGCTTTCTTT.

This chain connects TRBV6-6 to TRBJ1-2; 9 nucleotides align to TRBD1. CDR1 and CDR2 from the germline V gene are MNHNY and SVGAGI (reference sequence). V dropped 6 bases and J dropped 4; count of bases not matched to a gene: 9. The CDR3 length is 15 residues. In DNA form, the CDR3 reads TGTGCCAGCAGCCCAACCCCGGACAGGGGCTATGGCTACACCTTC. This codes for CASSPTPDRGYGYTF.